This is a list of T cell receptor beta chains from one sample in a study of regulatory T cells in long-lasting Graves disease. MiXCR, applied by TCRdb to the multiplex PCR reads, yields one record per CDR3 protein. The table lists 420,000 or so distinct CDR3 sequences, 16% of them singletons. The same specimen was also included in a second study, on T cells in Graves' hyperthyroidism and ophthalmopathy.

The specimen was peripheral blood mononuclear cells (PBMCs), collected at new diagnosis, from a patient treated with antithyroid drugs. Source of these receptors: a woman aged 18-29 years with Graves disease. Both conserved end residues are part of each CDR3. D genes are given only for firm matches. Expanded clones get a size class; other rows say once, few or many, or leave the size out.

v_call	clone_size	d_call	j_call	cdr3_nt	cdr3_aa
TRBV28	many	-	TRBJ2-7	TGTGCCAGCAGTTTCCCTCTCTACGAGCAGTACTTC	CASSFPLYEQYF
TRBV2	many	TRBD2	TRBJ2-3	TGTGCCAGCAGTGAGCCTAGCGGGAGGTCAGATACGCAGTATTTT	CASSEPSGRSDTQYF
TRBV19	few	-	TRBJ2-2	TGTGCCAGTAGTATGCCCGTCCTGAACACCGGGGAGCTGTTTTTT	CASSMPVLNTGELFF
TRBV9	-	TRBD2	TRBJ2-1	TGTGCCAGCAGCGTATCCGCCGCTAGCGGGAGAAGCAATGAGCAGTTCTTC	CASSVSAASGRSNEQFF
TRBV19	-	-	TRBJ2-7	TGTGCCAGTAGGAAAACTGCAGGGTCCTTTGGCTACGAGCAGTACTTC	CASRKTAGSFGYEQYF
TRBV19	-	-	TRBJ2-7	TGTGCCAGTAGTCACCGGGACGTTAGCTCCTACGAGCAGTACTTC	CASSHRDVSSYEQYF
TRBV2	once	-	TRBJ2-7	TGTACCAGCCAAGGGCCAGGGACACCGACGTACGAGCAGTACTTC	CTSQGPGTPTYEQYF
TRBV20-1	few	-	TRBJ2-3	TGCAGTGCAGGACCAGGCACAGATACGGAGTATTTT	CSAGPGTDTEYF
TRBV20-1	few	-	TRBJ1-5	TGCAGTGCAATATGGGAGGAAGATCCCCAGCATTTT	CSAIWEEDPQHF
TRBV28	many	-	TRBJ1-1	TGTGCCAGCAGCTTAGGGACGAGGGCTTTCTTT	CASSLGTRAFF
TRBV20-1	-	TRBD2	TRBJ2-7	TGCAGTGCTAGAGATCCGGCTAGCGGGAGGACTATGGGCGAGCAGTACTTC	CSARDPASGRTMGEQYF
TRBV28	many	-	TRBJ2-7	TGTGCCAGCAGTTTCGGAACTTCTGCCTACGAGCAGTACTTC	CASSFGTSAYEQYF
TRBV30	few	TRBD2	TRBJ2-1	TGTGCCTGGAGGCCGGGACTAGCTCGGTATGAGCAGTTCTTC	CAWRPGLARYEQFF
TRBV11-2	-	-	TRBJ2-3	TGTGCCAGCAGCTTAGATATAGCATGGGGCACAGATACGCAGTATTTT	CASSLDIAWGTDTQYF
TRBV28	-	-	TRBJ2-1	TGTGCCAGCAGGCGACAGGTACAACGCTCCTACAATGAGCAGTTCTTC	CASRRQVQRSYNEQFF
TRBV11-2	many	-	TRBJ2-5	TGTGCCAGCAGCTTAGGGCAGGGCGGCCAAGAGACCCAGTACTTC	CASSLGQGGQETQYF
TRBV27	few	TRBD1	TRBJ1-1	TGTGCCAGCAGCCGCCCGGGACAGCAAACTGAAGCTTTCTTT	CASSRPGQQTEAFF
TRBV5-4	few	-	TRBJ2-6	TGTGCCAGCAGCTTGGACAGCAGCTCTGGGGCCAACGTCCTGACTTTC	CASSLDSSSGANVLTF
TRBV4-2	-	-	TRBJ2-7	TGTGCCAGCAGCGAAGATAGGATTTACGAGCAGTACTTC	CASSEDRIYEQYF
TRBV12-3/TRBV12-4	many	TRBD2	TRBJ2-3	TGTGCCAGCAGTTTACTAGCGGGCGCGCTAGATACGCAGTATTTT	CASSLLAGALDTQYF
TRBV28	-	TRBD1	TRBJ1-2	TGTGCCAGCAGTCGATCGCGACAGGGGGAAACCTATGGCTACACCTTC	CASSRSRQGETYGYTF
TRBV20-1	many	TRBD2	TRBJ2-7	TGCAGTGCCCCGGGACTAGCGGGAGGGCCCGCCTACGAGCAGTACTTC	CSAPGLAGGPAYEQYF
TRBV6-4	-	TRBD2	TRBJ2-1	TGTGCCAGCAGTGACTCGGGGACTAGCGGGGTCAATGAGCAGTTCTTC	CASSDSGTSGVNEQFF
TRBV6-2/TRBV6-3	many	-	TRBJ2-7	TGTGCCAGCAGTCCATCGGGACAACCCTACGAGCAGTACTTC	CASSPSGQPYEQYF
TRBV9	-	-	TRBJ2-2	TGTGCCAGCAGCGTGGGTCGGAACACCGGGGAGCTGTTTTTT	CASSVGRNTGELFF
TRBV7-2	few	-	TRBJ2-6	TGTGCCAGCAGCTTAGGGAGGGGGCGGGTCTCTGGGGCCAACGTCCTGACTTTC	CASSLGRGRVSGANVLTF
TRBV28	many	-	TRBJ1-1	TGTGCCAGCAGTCTTCCACAGGTAGTTGCTGAAGCTTTCTTT	CASSLPQVVAEAFF
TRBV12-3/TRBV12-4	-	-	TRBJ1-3	TGTGCCAGCAACAATTCCCCTGGAAACACCATATATTTT	CASNNSPGNTIYF
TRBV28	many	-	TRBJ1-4	TGTGCCAGCCGCGGAAGACAGTGGGATGAAAAACTGTTTTTT	CASRGRQWDEKLFF
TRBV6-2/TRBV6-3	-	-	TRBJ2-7	TGTGCCAGCAGTTCCAGCGGGCTATCCTACGAGCAGTACTTC	CASSSSGLSYEQYF
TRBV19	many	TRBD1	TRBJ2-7	TGTGCCAGTAGGAAAGGGGGCCCCTCCTACGAGCAGTACTTC	CASRKGGPSYEQYF
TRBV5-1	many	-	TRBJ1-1	TGCGCCAGCAGGAAGACCAATTCAATGAACACTGAAGCTTTCTTT	CASRKTNSMNTEAFF
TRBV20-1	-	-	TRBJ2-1	TGCAGTGCTAGCATGCGGAATGAGCAGTTCTTC	CSASMRNEQFF
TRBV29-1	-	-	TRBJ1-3	TGCAGCGTTGAATACCCAATAGGCGCGAACACCATATATTTT	CSVEYPIGANTIYF
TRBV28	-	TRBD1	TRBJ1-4	TGTGCCAGCAGTGAACAGGGGAGTGTCGAAAAACTGTTTTTT	CASSEQGSVEKLFF
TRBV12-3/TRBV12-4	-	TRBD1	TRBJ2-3	TGTGCCAGCAGCGTAGGGACAGGAGGGATCCTGAGCACAGATACGCAGTATTTT	CASSVGTGGILSTDTQYF
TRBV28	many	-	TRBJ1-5	TGTGCCAGCCAGGGGAGGGCTAGCAATCAGCCCCAGCATTTT	CASQGRASNQPQHF
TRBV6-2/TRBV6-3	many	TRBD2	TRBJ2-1	TGTGCCGCGCGGACTAGCGGGAACAATGAGCAGTTCTTC	CAARTSGNNEQFF
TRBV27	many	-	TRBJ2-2	TGTGCCAGCAGTCAGACCCGGGACCAGGTGTCCGGGGAGCTGTTTTTT	CASSQTRDQVSGELFF
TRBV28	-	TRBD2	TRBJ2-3	TGTGCCAGCAGCCCAAAACTAGCGGGCCTTCAATCCACAGATACGCAGTATTTT	CASSPKLAGLQSTDTQYF
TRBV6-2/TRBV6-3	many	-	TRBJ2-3	TGTGCCAGCAGTTACTCAAGAGCGGGTTTCACAGATACGCAGTATTTT	CASSYSRAGFTDTQYF